This note documents a single TCR beta chain sequence. CDR3 length: 12 residues. V lost 7 bases and J lost 5, with 11 bases in between. Germline V CDR1 and CDR2: MNHEY, SVGAGI. Clones were read by immunoSEQ multiplex PCR, and TCRdb kept only the in-frame ones, dropping some. Here the sample spans approximately 330,000 clones, around 86% being singletons. The sample is drawn from a study of blood T cell repertoires in COVID-19. Study details: Collection of acute and convalescent COVID-19 samples took place in the United States, Italy and Spain. Sources were T cells, B-cell-depleted T cells, or PBMCs; the material itself was cDNA or gDNA.

Participants were aged roughly 18 to 95 years, lived in about two dozen US areas, and enrolled virtually. Participants' own reports of clinical history determined their cohort assignment. Input material: PBMCs or T cells enriched from blood (not recorded which). The rearrangement joins TRBV6-5 to TRBJ2-5; D is possibly TRBD1 (6 bases). The clonotype was recovered from a woman aged 40 to 55 with acute COVID-19. CDR3 sequence reads: CASISRGETQYF. CDR3 coding DNA: TGTGCCAGCATTTCGAGGGGGGAGACCCAGTACTTC.